The text below deals with one T cell receptor (beta chain). Germline CDR1 reads SGHTA; CDR2 reads FQGNSA. The CDR3 contains 14 residues. Trimming took off 8 bases at V and 6 bases at J, with 20 bases between the two ends. This specimen belongs to a study of shared T cell receptors in the human thymus. Libraries were prepared by immunoSEQ multiplex PCR; TCRdb keeps only in-frame clonotypes and omits some of them. The table includes hundreds of thousands of clones, about 95% detected once. The sample taken for sequencing was thymocytes. The rearrangement joins TRBV7-2 to TRBJ2-7, with D possibly TRBD1 on 6 matching bases. This sequence originates from a human donor. CDR3 DNA sequence: TGTGCCAGCGTACCCAGGGGCAGGACATGCGAGCAGTACTTC. It translates to CASVPRGRTCEQYF. Variable domain in full (rest from reference TRBV7-2 and TRBJ2-7): GAGVSQSPSNKVTEKGKDVELRCDPISGHTALYWYRQSLGQGLEFLIYFQGNSAPDKSGLPSDRFSAERTGGSVSTLTIQRTQQEDSAVYLCASVPRGRTCEQYFGPGTRLTVT.